This T cell receptor beta chain is from a study of blood T cell repertoires in COVID-19. Libraries were prepared by immunoSEQ multiplex PCR; TCRdb keeps only in-frame clonotypes and omits some of them. This table has around 200,000 clones, around 90% appearing once. This CDR3 is built from 15 residues. Germline-derived CDR1 and CDR2 are SEHNR and FQNEAQ (reference sequence). Trimming took off 5 bases at V and 9 bases at J, with 20 bases between the two ends. The chain employs TRBV7-9 and TRBJ2-1; tentatively, D is TRBD1 (7 bases). The sequence came from a man aged 35-49 years with active or convalescent COVID-19. Sample: peripheral blood. CDR3 in DNA: TGTGCCAGCAGCACCCATCTAAACAGGGGAGGTGAGCAGTTCTTC. As protein: CASSTHLNRGGEQFF.